What follows are 25 T cell receptor beta chains derived from one specimen sequenced in a study of chemoradiotherapy in HPV16-positive cancers. The assay was immunoSEQ multiplex PCR, and TCRdb's table has in-frame clones only and misses some. The table records approximately 30,000 clones, around 89% of them present only once. This sample comprised blood, obtained from a patient who underwent chemoradiotherapy. The receptors here all came from a human donor with HPV-associated anogenital cancer.

The chain uses TRBV7-6 and TRBJ2-7, with 8 bases that match TRBD1. This CDR3 is 18 amino acids long. The trim removed 1 base at V and 3 bases at J, leaving 14 bases unmatched. CDR1 is SGHVS, CDR2 FNYEAQ, per germline. The CDR3 nucleotides read TGTGCCAGCAGCTTAGAAATTTCCTCGGCAGGGGGCGTCTACGAGCAGTACTTC. Translation gives CASSLEISSAGGVYEQYF.

The chain joins TRBV7-3 to TRBJ2-1; 13 nucleotides line up with TRBD2. With V trimmed by 5 bases and J by 6 bases, 7 bases remained unmatched. Germline values: CDR1 SGHTA, CDR2 FQGTGA. The CDR3 is 16 amino acids. For the CDR3, the DNA is TGTGCCAGCAGCCGCGGACTAGCGGGGGCCTCCAATGAGCAGTTCTTC. It encodes CASSRGLAGASNEQFF.

A few counts support this clone. The chain carries TRBV7-6 and TRBJ2-7, with no clear D. V was cut by 5 bases and J by 4 bases, with 18 bases left in between. Germline CDR1 SGHVS, CDR2 FNYEAQ. This CDR3 is built from 15 residues. The CDR3 bases are TGTGCCAGCAGCCCTAGGTTGAGACCACCATACGAGCAGTACTTC. It encodes CASSPRLRPPYEQYF.

V gene TRBV11-2 combines with J gene TRBJ2-1; 9 nucleotides line up with TRBD2. V shed 4 bases, J shed 9 bases, and the junction held 10 bases outside the gene matches. The CDR3 totals 15 residues. The germline V gene has CDR1 SGHAT and CDR2 FQNNGV. CDR3 DNA: TGTGCCAGCAGCTCGGGACTAGCCCGACTCGGTGAGCAGTTCTTC. Translating gives CASSSGLARLGEQFF.

The chain has TRBV10-2 and TRBJ1-1; possibly TRBD1 for D (5 bases). V shed 1 base and J shed 0 bases, with 6 bases lying between them. This CDR3 contains 14 residues. Germline V gene sequence: CDR1 WSHSY, CDR2 SAAADI. DNA of the CDR3: TGCGCCAGCAGTGAGTGGGGGTTGAACACTGAAGCTTTCTTT. Residues: CASSEWGLNTEAFF.

The V and J genes are TRBV11-2 and TRBJ2-5, with D perhaps matching TRBD2 (7 bases). V was pared by 4 bases and J by 1 base, with 16 bases between. Germline loops: CDR1 SGHAT, CDR2 FQNNGV. This CDR3 contains 16 residues. CDR3 nucleotide sequence: TGTGCCAGCAGCTCGGGGGGCTGGCGATTCCAAGAGACCCAGTACTTC. This translates into CASSSGGWRFQETQYF.

This sequence joins TRBV28 and TRBJ1-1; D perhaps matches TRBD1 (5 bases). Per germline, CDR1 MDHEN and CDR2 SYDVKM. The V end lost 2 bases, the J end lost 2 bases, and 12 bases lay between the germline ends. The CDR3 sequence is 15 residues long. As DNA, the CDR3 is TGTGCCAGCAGTTTAATCGACAGATTAAACACTGAAGCTTTCTTT. Translating it yields CASSLIDRLNTEAFF.

V and J are TRBV4-2 and TRBJ2-3; D is unclear. Germline assignment: CDR1 LGHNA and CDR2 YNFKEQ. Trimming stripped 0 bases from V and 0 bases from J, with 4 bases between. The CDR3 runs to 14 residues. The CDR3, as DNA: TGTGCCAGCAGCCAAGATCCTAGCACAGATACGCAGTATTTT. Translation gives CASSQDPSTDTQYF.

This chain's CDR3 is CSAGSGERYTF. The CDR3 region has the DNA TGCAGTGCTGGGTCAGGGGAGCGCTACACCTTC. The V and J genes are TRBV20-1 and TRBJ1-2; tentative D call: TRBD1 (6 bases). This CDR3 has 11 residues. V lost 5 bases to trimming and J lost 9 bases, with 13 bases between them. Germline CDR1 and CDR2: DFQATT and SNEGSKA (reference sequence).

The V gene is TRBV7-9, the J gene TRBJ1-1, with D tentatively TRBD1 (5 bases). CDR1 SEHNR and CDR2 FQNEAQ come from the germline V gene (reference sequence). The CDR3 is 16 amino acids. Trimming removed 5 bases at V and 5 bases at J, with 21 bases between. CDR3 nucleotide sequence: TGTGCCAGCAGCGGCCCTCGGGGGGAGGGGAGGACTGAAGCTTTCTTT. As protein: CASSGPRGEGRTEAFF.

Only a few counts were recorded for this clone. This sequence joins TRBV15 and TRBJ1-5, with D perhaps TRBD1 (5 bases). Per the germline V gene, CDR1 is LNHNV and CDR2 is YYDKDF (reference sequence). The ends were cut back, 4 bases at V and 7 bases at J, with 14 bases in the middle. The CDR3 has 14 amino acids. DNA of the CDR3: TGTGCCACCAGCACCGGGACTCCTTTCCAGCCCCAGCATTTT. This sequence encodes CATSTGTPFQPQHF.

The J gene is TRBJ2-1, the V gene TRBV19; D remains ambiguous. Germline V gene data show CDR1 as LNHDA and CDR2 as SQIVND (reference sequence). The V end was cut by 0 bases, the J end by 1 base, with 7 bases between. This CDR3 region has 15 residues. The CDR3 is CASSIEEKSYNEQFF. The CDR3 DNA reads as TGTGCCAGTAGTATAGAGGAGAAATCCTACAATGAGCAGTTCTTC.

The chain couples TRBV28 to TRBJ2-1, with a weak D call TRBD2 (6 bases). Germline V gene sequence: CDR1 MDHEN, CDR2 SYDVKM. The V end lost 5 bases, the J end lost 4 bases, and 18 bases lay between the germline ends. The CDR3 spans 16 residues. CDR3 nucleotide sequence: TGTGCCAGCAGTCCTCGTGGGAGTAGCGGATACAATGAGCAGTTCTTC. This encodes CASSPRGSSGYNEQFF.

This chain links TRBV11-2 with TRBJ2-3; D unclear. Per the germline V gene, CDR1 is SGHAT and CDR2 is FQNNGV. The CDR3 is 13 amino acids. V lost 2 bases to trimming and J lost 4 bases, with 7 bases between them. CDR3 loop: CASSLSLPDTQYF. The CDR3 DNA is TGTGCCAGCAGCTTAAGTCTCCCAGATACGCAGTATTTT. Full variable domain (outside the CDR3, taken from reference TRBV11-2 and TRBJ2-3): EAGVAQSPRYKIIEKRQSVAFWCNPISGHATLYWYQQILGQGPKLLIQFQNNGVVDDSQLPKDRFSAERLKGVDSTLKIQPAKLEDSAVYLCASSLSLPDTQYFGPGTRLTVL.

The rearrangement uses TRBV27 and TRBJ1-2, with a tentative D call TRBD1 (5 bases). This CDR3 has 13 residues. Germline CDR1 is MNHEY and CDR2 is SMNVEV (reference sequence). V lost 6 bases, J lost 5 bases, and 13 bases lay in between. The CDR3 loop reads CASRGGTGYGYTF. In DNA, the CDR3 is TGTGCCAGCAGGGGCGGGACGGGTTATGGCTACACCTTC.

To note about this clone: At one end, the junction sequence differs from germline, possibly due to a read error. The rearrangement joins TRBV9 to TRBJ1-3; D gene uncertain. There are 15 residues in the CDR3. Germline V CDR1 and CDR2: SGDLS, YYNGEE. CDR3 region: CASSSRITAGNTIYF. DNA for the CDR3: TGTGCCAGCAGCTCCCGCATCACAGCTGGTAACACCATATATTTT.

J is TRBJ1-1 and V is TRBV27, with a possible D match to TRBD1 (5 bases). Looked up from germline, CDR1 is MNHEY and CDR2 is SMNVEV (reference sequence). The CDR3 covers 13 residues. Between the trimmed V and J ends, which lost 3 bases and 4 bases, there was a span of 9 bases. The CDR3 sequence: CASSFLGLTEAFF. In nucleotides, the CDR3 is TGTGCCAGCAGTTTTCTGGGACTCACTGAAGCTTTCTTT.

This chain connects TRBV6-6 to TRBJ1-5, with 9 positions matching TRBD1. The junction had 8 bases not matched to a gene; V was cut back by 7 bases and J by 7 bases. In germline, CDR1 is MNHNY, CDR2 SVGAGI (reference sequence). This CDR3 region has 14 residues. CDR3 region: CASTVGQGGQPQHF. In DNA form, the CDR3 reads TGTGCCAGCACCGTGGGACAGGGAGGGCAGCCCCAGCATTTT.

V usage is TRBV19 and J usage is TRBJ2-3; 11 bases are a match to TRBD2. Trimming removed 8 bases from V and 2 bases from J; junction bases left unmatched: 3. The germline gives CDR1 LNHDA, CDR2 SQIVND (reference sequence). The CDR3 is 14 residues long. As DNA, the CDR3 is TGTGCCAGTCGACTAGCGGGACACACAGATACGCAGTATTTT. Encoded protein: CASRLAGHTDTQYF.

CDR3 in amino acids: CASASSRGTVDTEAFF. The CDR3 coding sequence is TGTGCCAGCGCCTCTTCCCGGGGGACAGTCGACACTGAAGCTTTCTTT. V and J are TRBV11-1 and TRBJ1-1; 7 positions match TRBD1. This CDR3 is built from 16 residues. The germline V gene encodes CDR1 SGHAT and CDR2 FQDESV (reference sequence). The V gene end was trimmed by 8 bases and the J gene end by 3 bases; junction bases not matched to a gene: 15.

The CDR3 protein is CSVDLGQIANYGYTF. CDR3 DNA sequence: TGCAGCGTTGATCTTGGACAGATAGCTAACTATGGCTACACCTTC. The chain combines TRBV29-1 with TRBJ1-2; D possibly corresponds to TRBD1 (6 bases). Trimming removed 3 bases from V and 0 bases from J, with 14 bases in between. Germline assignment: CDR1 SQVTM and CDR2 ANQGSEA. This CDR3 comprises 15 residues.

V usage is TRBV11-2 and J usage is TRBJ2-6; D gene uncertain. CDR1 and CDR2 (germline): SGHAT, FQNNGV. V was pared by 6 bases and J by 0 bases, with 21 bases between. The CDR3 loop spans 19 amino acids. CDR3 in amino acids: CASSYRVLPSRSGANVLTF. As DNA, the CDR3 is TGTGCCAGCAGTTACCGGGTCCTACCAAGTCGCTCTGGGGCCAACGTCCTGACTTTC.

The chain employs TRBV25-1 and TRBJ2-6, with 7 bases that match TRBD2. Germline loops: CDR1 MGHDK, CDR2 SYGVNS. The J segment lost 4 bases and the V segment lost 0 bases, leaving 3 bases of the junction unmatched. The CDR3 is 16 residues long. The CDR3 DNA sequence: TGTGCCAGCAGTGAATACGGGGGGTCCGGGGCCAACGTCCTGACTTTC. Translating gives CASSEYGGSGANVLTF.

The chain uses TRBV11-3 and TRBJ1-4, with 11 bases identical to TRBD1. Per germline, CDR1 SGHNT and CDR2 YENEEA. The junction had 6 bases not matched to a gene; V was cut back by 5 bases and J by 4 bases. This CDR3 comprises 16 residues. The chain's CDR3 is CASSVDRGPLNEKLFF. The CDR3 DNA follows: TGTGCCAGCAGCGTGGACAGGGGGCCTCTTAATGAAAAACTGTTTTTT.

The chain joins TRBV6-5 to TRBJ2-3; tentative D call: TRBD1 (5 bases). The CDR3 is made up of 15 amino acids. Trimming removed 0 bases from V and 3 bases from J, with 10 bases in between. Germline CDR1 and CDR2: MNHEY and SVGAGI. The CDR3 spells CASSYSQGRTDTQYF. The CDR3 DNA sequence: TGTGCCAGCAGTTACTCCCAGGGTCGGACAGATACGCAGTATTTT.